The 25 T cell receptor beta chains reported below all come from one sample, sequenced in a study of blood T cell repertoires in COVID-19. Clones were sequenced by immunoSEQ multiplex PCR, and TCRdb holds only the in-frame ones, with some missing. Among roughly 60,000 clones listed, approximately 86% were seen once. Material: peripheral blood. The source is a man aged 40-50 years with acute or convalescent COVID-19.

This chain links TRBV10-1 with TRBJ2-3; 7 bases are a match to TRBD1. The CDR3 runs 16 residues. After removal of 5 bases from V and 2 bases from J, the junction contained 10 bases not matched to a gene. Germline V lookup: CDR1 WNHNN, CDR2 SYGVQD (reference sequence). CDR3 region: CASSPDRASFTDTQYF. In DNA form, the CDR3 reads TGCGCCAGCAGTCCCGACAGGGCTTCTTTCACAGATACGCAGTATTTT.

As DNA, the CDR3 is TGTGCCAGCAGCGTAGGGGCTAGCGGGCGCACAGATACGCAGTATTTT. Translating gives CASSVGASGRTDTQYF. V and J are TRBV9 and TRBJ2-3, with TRBD2 identical over 8 bases. V trimming: 0 bases; J trimming: 1 base; junction bases outside the gene matches: 4. The germline CDR1 and CDR2 sequences are SGDLS and YYNGEE. This CDR3 spans 16 amino acids.

CDR3 amino acids: CASSRTQGIYGYTF. As DNA, the CDR3 is TGTGCCAGCAGTCGGACCCAGGGGATCTATGGCTACACCTTC. This chain links TRBV6-5 with TRBJ1-2; D possibly corresponds to TRBD1 (6 bases). The CDR3 has 14 residues. CDR1 and CDR2 from the germline V gene are MNHEY and SVGAGI. Trimming shortened V by 5 bases and J by 4 bases, and 14 bases separated the two germline ends.

The chain has TRBV5-5 and TRBJ1-2, with 8 bases matching TRBD1. Germline V gives CDR1 SGHKS, CDR2 YYEKEE (reference sequence). The CDR3 sequence is 15 residues long. The junction had 9 bases not matched to a gene; V was cut back by 0 bases and J by 8 bases. The CDR3 coding sequence is TGTGCCAGCAGCTTGGGTACAGGGGGATGGTACGGCTACACCTTC. This sequence encodes CASSLGTGGWYGYTF.

The chain links TRBV10-2 to TRBJ1-1, with D perhaps TRBD1 (5 bases). The CDR3 is 13 amino acids. The germline CDR1 and CDR2 sequences are WSHSY and SAAADI. V was cut by 4 bases and J by 1 base, with 7 bases left in between. CDR3 sequence (DNA): TGCGCCAGCAGTGCGGGGGAGAACACTGAAGCTTTCTTT. Protein sequence: CASSAGENTEAFF.

This clone has only one observation. This chain uses TRBV19 with TRBJ2-7, with 7 positions matching TRBD2. The CDR3 is made up of 15 amino acids. Germline V CDR1 and CDR2: LNHDA, SQIVND (reference sequence). J lost 0 bases, V lost 5 bases, and 7 bases had no gene match. CDR3 DNA sequence: TGTGCCAGTAGTTTTCACGGGAGGAACTCCTACGAGCAGTACTTC. This codes for CASSFHGRNSYEQYF.

This sequence joins TRBV9 and TRBJ2-1; 7 nucleotides line up with TRBD2. CDR3 length equals 15 residues. Germline lookup yields CDR1 SGDLS and CDR2 YYNGEE. The junction had 3 bases not matched to a gene; V was cut back by 2 bases and J by 1 base. This CDR3 reads CASSVRGTSYNEQFF. The CDR3, as DNA: TGTGCCAGCAGCGTGCGGGGGACTTCCTACAATGAGCAGTTCTTC.

The chain employs TRBV9 and TRBJ2-3; 14 nucleotides line up with TRBD2. In germline, CDR1 is SGDLS, CDR2 YYNGEE. This CDR3 has 16 amino acids. The V and J ends lost 4 bases and 4 bases, in that order; junction bases with no gene match: 5. The CDR3 sequence is CASSTGLAGDPDTQYF. DNA for the CDR3: TGTGCCAGCAGCACGGGACTAGCGGGGGACCCAGATACGCAGTATTTT.

The chain uses TRBV11-3 and TRBJ1-5; 12 nucleotides agree with TRBD1. The germline V gene encodes CDR1 SGHNT and CDR2 YENEEA. CDR3 length: 14 residues. V was clipped by 5 bases and J by 9 bases; unmatched bases: 5. In nucleotides, the CDR3 is TGTGCCAGCAGCGCGGGACAGGGGGCTGGGCCCCAGCATTTT. Translating it yields CASSAGQGAGPQHF.

In its sample, this clone was seen once. The chain carries TRBV7-3 and TRBJ1-1; 7 bases agree with TRBD1. Germline values: CDR1 SGHTA, CDR2 FQGTGA. The CDR3 is 15 residues long. V shed 2 bases, J shed 8 bases, and the junction held 11 bases outside the gene matches. CDR3 residues: CASSLGRGTQGEAFF. CDR3 DNA sequence: TGTGCCAGCAGCTTAGGCAGGGGGACCCAAGGCGAAGCTTTCTTT.

V and J are TRBV19 and TRBJ2-3; 10 bases agree with TRBD1. CDR1 and CDR2 (germline): LNHDA, SQIVND (reference sequence). V was clipped by 5 bases and J by 7 bases; unmatched bases: 18. This CDR3 is 18 amino acids long. The CDR3 here is CASSSTGTGAGPIYTQYF. DNA for the CDR3: TGTGCCAGTAGTTCCACCGGGACAGGGGCCGGTCCCATCTATACGCAGTATTTT.

The chain is built from TRBV2 and TRBJ2-6; D is ambiguous. The V gene lost 8 bases and the J gene lost 1 base, with 6 bases spanning the gap. CDR3 length: 13 amino acids. The V gene's germline CDR1 is SNHLY and CDR2 FYNNEI. The CDR3 DNA follows: TGTGCCAGCCTCTTATCTGGGGCCAACGTCCTGACTTTC. It is translated as CASLLSGANVLTF.

The chain joins TRBV11-3 to TRBJ2-3; 11 positions agree with TRBD1. Germline lookup yields CDR1 SGHNT and CDR2 YENEEA. This CDR3 is 17 amino acids long. Trimming took 6 bases from V and 0 from J; bases not matched to a gene: 8. The chain's CDR3 is CASSFGQGATSTDTQYF. The CDR3 DNA reads as TGTGCCAGCAGTTTCGGACAGGGGGCAACTAGCACAGATACGCAGTATTTT.

The chain recombines TRBV7-3 with TRBJ1-6; unclear D gene. Deletions cut 5 bases from V and 3 bases from J, with 11 bases between. Germline lookup yields CDR1 SGHTA and CDR2 FQGTGA. The CDR3 spans 15 residues. DNA for the CDR3: TGTGCCAGCAGCGAAGTCCCGGTCTATAATTCACCCCTCCACTTT. Translation: CASSEVPVYNSPLHF.

The chain joins TRBV6-1 to TRBJ1-2; maybe TRBD1 (5 bases). V was trimmed by 3 bases and J by 3 bases, leaving 5 bases between them. Germline V gene data show CDR1 as MNHNS and CDR2 as SASEGT. The length of the CDR3 is 12 residues. In DNA form, the CDR3 reads TGTGCCAGCAGTGACAGGGACTATGGCTACACCTTC. Translation: CASSDRDYGYTF.

This clone appeared once. The gene calls are TRBV4-1 and TRBJ1-4; TRBD1 aligns across 8 bases. The junction had 1 base not matched to a gene; V was cut back by 1 base and J by 0 bases. Germline V gene data show CDR1 as MGHRA and CDR2 as YSYEKL. The CDR3 is 16 amino acids. CDR3 sequence: CASSQGQGTTNEKLFF. CDR3 DNA sequence: TGCGCCAGCAGCCAAGGACAGGGGACAACTAATGAAAAACTGTTTTTT.

The rearrangement joins TRBV9 to TRBJ2-7; TRBD2 is a possible D gene (6 bases). CDR1 and CDR2 (germline): SGDLS, YYNGEE. V lost 4 bases and J 5 bases, leaving 19 bases between the germline ends. This CDR3 has 15 amino acids. Here the CDR3 DNA reads TGTGCCAGCAGCCCGGGGGAGGTTAAGGTCCACGAGCAGTACTTC. Its translation: CASSPGEVKVHEQYF.

This sequence joins TRBV6-5 and TRBJ2-1; 10 bases map to TRBD2. V lost 6 bases to trimming and J lost 2 bases; unmatched junction nucleotides: 4. Germline values: CDR1 MNHEY, CDR2 SVGAGI. This CDR3 region has 15 residues. CDR3 DNA: TGTGCCAGCAGGGCTAGCGGGGGTCCCTACAATGAGCAGTTCTTC. Translation: CASRASGGPYNEQFF.

This clone was seen a handful of times. The genes are TRBV2 and TRBJ1-2, with a possible D match to TRBD1 (6 bases). This CDR3 is built from 13 residues. Germline V gene sequence: CDR1 SNHLY, CDR2 FYNNEI. V shed 4 bases and J shed 5 bases, with 11 bases lying between them. The CDR3 reads CASSGQATYGYTF. The CDR3 bases are TGTGCCAGCAGTGGACAGGCCACGTATGGCTACACCTTC. The full variable domain, with the rest looked up from reference TRBV2 and TRBJ1-2, is EPEVTQTPSHQVTQMGQEVILRCVPISNHLYFYWYRQILGQKVEFLVSFYNNEISEKSEIFDDQFSVERPDGSNFTLKIRSTKLEDSAMYFCASSGQATYGYTFGSGTRLTVV.

The chain joins TRBV7-3 to TRBJ1-1, with D hard to call. CDR1 SGHTA and CDR2 FQGTGA come from the germline V gene. The length of the CDR3 is 14 residues. Trimming shortened V by 1 base and J by 0 bases, and 6 bases separated the two germline ends. CDR3 nucleotides: TGTGCCAGCAGCTTAAGAGCGCTGAACACTGAAGCTTTCTTT. This encodes CASSLRALNTEAFF. The full variable domain, rest sourced from reference TRBV7-3 and TRBJ1-1, is GAGVSQTPSNKVTEKGKYVELRCDPISGHTALYWYRQSLGQGPEFLIYFQGTGAADDSGLPNDRFFAVRPEGSVSTLKIQRTERGDSAVYLCASSLRALNTEAFFGQGTRLTVV.

This clone was recorded a few times. The chain uses TRBV11-2 and TRBJ2-1, with TRBD2 matching over 8 bases. With 6 bases clipped from V and 0 bases from J, the junction kept 10 bases outside the gene matches. Germline CDR1 SGHAT, CDR2 FQNNGV. The CDR3 is made up of 17 amino acids. CDR3 DNA: TGTGCCAGCAGTCTAGCGGGCCGTGGTGGCTCCTACAATGAGCAGTTCTTC. Its protein product is CASSLAGRGGSYNEQFF.

The chain joins TRBV3-1 (or the pseudogene TRBV3-2) to TRBJ2-5; 7 bases agree with TRBD1. The CDR3 runs to 15 residues. Unmatched junction bases numbered 4, after V lost 1 base and J lost 2 bases. CDR1 and CDR2 (germline): LGHDT, YNNKEL (reference sequence). The CDR3 loop reads CASSQAWGQQETQYF. CDR3 DNA sequence: TGTGCCAGCAGCCAAGCATGGGGACAGCAAGAGACCCAGTACTTC.

The J gene is TRBJ2-1, the V gene TRBV3-1 (or the pseudogene TRBV3-2), with D maybe TRBD1 (6 bases). The germline CDR1 and CDR2 sequences are LGHDT and YNNKEL (reference sequence). The germline V and J ends were trimmed by 3 bases and 3 bases, with 18 bases remaining between them. The CDR3 is 17 residues long. CDR3 DNA sequence: TGTGCCAGCAGCCAGAACTCCAGGGGTTTTGGCTACAATGAGCAGTTCTTC. It encodes CASSQNSRGFGYNEQFF.

This clone was seen more than once but under ten times. The chain combines TRBV2 with TRBJ1-1; TRBD1 might be the D (6 bases). Germline V gives CDR1 SNHLY, CDR2 FYNNEI. V gave up 6 bases and J gave up 6 bases, with 14 bases separating them. CDR3 length: 13 residues. The CDR3 DNA reads as TGTGCCAGCAGGGCGGAGGGGGGGGCTGAAGCTTTCTTT. Protein product: CASRAEGGAEAFF.

The J gene is TRBJ1-2, the V gene TRBV9, with TRBD1 matching 10 bases. Germline CDR1 SGDLS, CDR2 YYNGEE. The V segment lost 4 bases and the J segment 4 bases; nucleotides outside the gene matches: 7. The CDR3 covers 15 residues. The CDR3 sequence: CASSRGQGLGYGYTF. DNA of the CDR3: TGTGCCAGCAGCCGGGGACAGGGGCTTGGCTATGGCTACACCTTC. Full variable domain (missing parts from reference TRBV9 and TRBJ1-2): DSGVTQTPKHLITATGQRVTLRCSPRSGDLSVYWYQQSLDQGLQFLIQYYNGEERAKGNILERFSAQQFPDLHSELNLSSLELGDSALYFCASSRGQGLGYGYTFGSGTRLTVV.